This TCR beta chain was sequenced during a study of CD8+ T cells in alopecia areata. Study observations and caveats: Among the cells sequenced in scalp samples are also the resident alphabeta T cells of normal skin.

A remark on this clone: Its antigen is not identified.

Treatment reported: oral pan-JAK inhibitor, 5-10 mg twice daily. Reverse transcribed after extraction, RNA yielded cDNA as the sequencing template. TCRdb keeps only in-frame clones here, not all; method: immunoSEQ multiplex PCR. The table shows about 120,000 clones, with roughly three fifths occurring only once. After removal of 7 bases from V and 5 bases from J, the junction contained 4 bases not matched to a gene. The germline gives CDR1 SQVTM, CDR2 ANQGSEA. CDR3 length equals 11 residues. The specimen comprised CD4+ T cells sorted from blood, sampled at week 24, from a patient treated with tofacitinib. This TCR came from a human donor with alopecia areata. This chain links TRBV29-1 with TRBJ1-1; TRBD1 aligns across 7 bases. CDR3 loop: CSGYRGTEAFF. CDR3 nucleotide sequence: TGCAGCGGCTACAGGGGAACTGAAGCTTTCTTT.